This TCR beta chain was profiled in a study of blood T cell repertoires in COVID-19. Some clones are missing from TCRdb's copy, which holds only in-frame ones; the method was immunoSEQ multiplex PCR. This sample has around 310,000 clones, with roughly 90% found just once. This CDR3 has 16 residues. V lost 0 bases and J 3 bases, leaving 15 bases between the germline ends. Germline lookup yields CDR1 LGHNA and CDR2 YSLEER. The sequence was obtained from a woman in her 50s with active or convalescent COVID-19. The chain uses TRBV4-3 and TRBJ2-7; D unresolved. The sample comprised peripheral blood. Written as DNA, the CDR3 is TGCGCCAGCAGCCAAGATCGGTCCTCGAGAATCTACGAGCAGTACTTC. As protein: CASSQDRSSRIYEQYF.